The 10 T cell receptor beta chains reported below all come from one sample, sequenced in a study of blood T cell repertoires in COVID-19. The data were produced by immunoSEQ multiplex PCR, yet TCRdb's version contains in-frame clones alone and is incomplete. This sample yields under 350,000 clones, of which just over 85% are seen a single time; around 4.4% belongs to the top ten. Sequenced input: PBMCs or T cells enriched from blood (not recorded which). Receptors originate from a woman aged 40 to 50 with acute COVID-19.

V usage is TRBV14 and J usage is TRBJ1-1; no definite D call. V shed 4 bases and J shed 1 base, with 13 bases lying between them. Germline lookup yields CDR1 SGHDN and CDR2 FVKESK. This CDR3 spans 15 amino acids. The CDR3 region has the DNA TGTGCCAGCAGCCGAGACACGTCCGGGAACACTGAAGCTTTCTTT. This translates into CASSRDTSGNTEAFF.

The chain carries TRBV18 and TRBJ2-3, with a possible D match to TRBD2 (5 bases). Germline-derived CDR1 and CDR2 are KGHSH and LQKENI. Trimming removed 1 base from V and 0 bases from J, with 5 bases in between. The CDR3 sequence is 14 residues long. This chain's CDR3 is CASSPQRSTDTQYF. The CDR3 coding sequence is TGTGCCAGCTCACCACAGCGGAGCACAGATACGCAGTATTTT.

The chain combines TRBV7-3 with TRBJ2-3; D perhaps matches TRBD2 (6 bases). The CDR3 runs 14 residues. Germline loops: CDR1 SGHTA, CDR2 FQGTGA. Between the trimmed V and J ends, which lost 4 bases and 4 bases, there was a span of 12 bases. The CDR3 loop is CASSSGLTSDTQYF. In DNA form, the CDR3 reads TGTGCCAGCAGCTCCGGACTAACCTCAGATACGCAGTATTTT.

This clone showed up just once. The V and J genes are TRBV27 and TRBJ2-6, with D possibly TRBD2 on 5 matching bases. Trimming removed 4 bases from V and 3 bases from J, with 7 bases in between. CDR3 length: 14 residues. Germline V gene sequence: CDR1 MNHEY, CDR2 SMNVEV (reference sequence). CDR3: CASSYGVGANVLTF. CDR3 in DNA: TGTGCCAGCAGTTACGGGGTTGGGGCCAACGTCCTGACTTTC.

The chain uses TRBV12-3 or TRBV12-4 and TRBJ1-5, with 8 bases matching TRBD1. This CDR3 comprises 13 residues. Trimming took 7 bases from V and 4 from J; bases not matched to a gene: 3. CDR3 coding DNA: TGTGCCAGCACCGGACAGGGTAATCAGCCCCAGCATTTT. Translated: CASTGQGNQPQHF.

This clone came up a few times. The genes are TRBV11-2 and TRBJ2-3, with 7 bases that match TRBD2. The germline CDR1 and CDR2 sequences are SGHAT and FQNNGV. The CDR3 length is 15 residues. With V trimmed by 0 bases and J by 0 bases, 0 bases remained unmatched. The DNA of the CDR3 is TGTGCCAGCAGCTTAGACGGGGGGAGCACAGATACGCAGTATTTT. This codes for CASSLDGGSTDTQYF. Full variable domain (missing parts from reference TRBV11-2 and TRBJ2-3): EAGVAQSPRYKIIEKRQSVAFWCNPISGHATLYWYQQILGQGPKLLIQFQNNGVVDDSQLPKDRFSAERLKGVDSTLKIQPAKLEDSAVYLCASSLDGGSTDTQYFGPGTRLTVL.

For the CDR3, the DNA is TGCGCCAACGAAACAGAAATGAACACTGAAGCTTTCTTT. The encoded protein is CANETEMNTEAFF. This chain uses TRBV10-1 with TRBJ1-1; D gene unclear. The CDR3 loop spans 13 amino acids. Germline V gene lookup returns CDR1 WNHNN and CDR2 SYGVQD (reference sequence). Trimming took off 10 bases at V and 0 bases at J, with 12 bases between the two ends.

In its sample, this clone was seen a few times. V usage is TRBV27 and J usage is TRBJ1-2; D is unresolved. The CDR3 is 12 residues long. Between the trimmed V and J ends, which lost 10 bases and 5 bases, there was a span of 14 bases. CDR1 is MNHEY, CDR2 SMNVEV, per germline (reference sequence). Here the CDR3 DNA reads TGTGCCACCGATGCGGGAGGGTATGGCTACACCTTC. Translated, it gives CATDAGGYGYTF.

The J gene is TRBJ1-2, the V gene TRBV21-1; the DNA was not compared with TRBD1, the D call given in the table. TRBV21-1 is tagged as a pseudogene. The CDR3 runs 15 residues. This chain's CDR3 is CASSEPAGTNYGYTF. The CDR3, as DNA: TGTGCCAGCAGCGAACCAGCAGGGACTAACTATGGCTACACCTTC.

V is TRBV7-2 and J is TRBJ1-4, with a weak D call TRBD1 (5 bases). Looked up from germline, CDR1 is SGHTA and CDR2 is FQGNSA. The CDR3 contains 13 residues. Trimming removed 3 bases from V and 9 bases from J, with 11 bases in between. The CDR3 coding sequence is TGTGCCAGCAGCTTTGGCAGGGATCAAAAACTGTTTTTT. Residues: CASSFGRDQKLFF.